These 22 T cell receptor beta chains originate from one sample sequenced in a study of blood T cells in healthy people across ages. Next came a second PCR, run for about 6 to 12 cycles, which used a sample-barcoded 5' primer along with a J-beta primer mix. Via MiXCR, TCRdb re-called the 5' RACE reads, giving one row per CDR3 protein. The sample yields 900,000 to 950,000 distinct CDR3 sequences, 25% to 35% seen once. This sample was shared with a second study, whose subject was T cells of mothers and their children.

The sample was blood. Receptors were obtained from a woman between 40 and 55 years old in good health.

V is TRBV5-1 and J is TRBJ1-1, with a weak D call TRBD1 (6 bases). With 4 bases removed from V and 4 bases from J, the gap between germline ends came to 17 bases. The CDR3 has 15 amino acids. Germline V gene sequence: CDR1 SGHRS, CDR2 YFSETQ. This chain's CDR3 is CASSNAGTLATEAFF. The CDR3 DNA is TGCGCCAGCAGCAACGCCGGGACACTGGCCACTGAAGCTTTCTTT.

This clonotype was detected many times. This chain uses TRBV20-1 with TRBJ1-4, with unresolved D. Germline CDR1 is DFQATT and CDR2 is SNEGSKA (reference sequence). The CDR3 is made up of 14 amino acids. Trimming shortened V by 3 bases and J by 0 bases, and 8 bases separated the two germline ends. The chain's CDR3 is CSARDGTTNEKLFF. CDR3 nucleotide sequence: TGCAGTGCTAGGGACGGCACAACTAATGAAAAACTGTTTTTT.

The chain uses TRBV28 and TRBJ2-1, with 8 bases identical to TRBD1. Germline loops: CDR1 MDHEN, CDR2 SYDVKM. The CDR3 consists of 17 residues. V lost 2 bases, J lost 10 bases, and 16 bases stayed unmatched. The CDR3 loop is CASSLPRDRKNRYEQFF. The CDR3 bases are TGTGCCAGCAGTTTACCCCGGGACAGGAAAAATCGGTACGAGCAGTTCTTC.

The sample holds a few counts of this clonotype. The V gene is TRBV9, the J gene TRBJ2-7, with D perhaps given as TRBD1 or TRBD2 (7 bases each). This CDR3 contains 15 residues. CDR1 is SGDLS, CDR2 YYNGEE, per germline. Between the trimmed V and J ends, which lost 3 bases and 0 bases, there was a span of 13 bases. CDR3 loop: CASSAAGDSSYEQYF. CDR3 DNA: TGTGCCAGCAGCGCCGCGGGGGACAGCTCCTACGAGCAGTACTTC.

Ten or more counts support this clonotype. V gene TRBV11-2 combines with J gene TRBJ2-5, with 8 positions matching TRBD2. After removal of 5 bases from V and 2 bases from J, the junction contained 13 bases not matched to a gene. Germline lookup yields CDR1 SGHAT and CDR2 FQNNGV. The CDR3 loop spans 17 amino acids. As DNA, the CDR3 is TGTGCCAGCAGCAAGAGCCCGGCGGGGGGAAGGCAAGAGACCCAGTACTTC. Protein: CASSKSPAGGRQETQYF.

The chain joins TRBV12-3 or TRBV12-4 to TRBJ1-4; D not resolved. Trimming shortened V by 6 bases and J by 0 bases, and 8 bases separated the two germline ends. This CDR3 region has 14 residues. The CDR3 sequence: CASSQSTTNEKLFF. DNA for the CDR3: TGTGCCAGCAGCCAGTCCACAACTAATGAAAAACTGTTTTTT.

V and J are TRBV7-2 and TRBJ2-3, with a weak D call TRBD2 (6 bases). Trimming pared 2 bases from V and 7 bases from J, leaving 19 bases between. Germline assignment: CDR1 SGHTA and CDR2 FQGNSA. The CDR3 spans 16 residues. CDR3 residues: CASSLRGRPLPNTQYF. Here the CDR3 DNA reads TGTGCCAGCAGCTTAAGAGGGAGGCCCCTTCCCAATACGCAGTATTTT.

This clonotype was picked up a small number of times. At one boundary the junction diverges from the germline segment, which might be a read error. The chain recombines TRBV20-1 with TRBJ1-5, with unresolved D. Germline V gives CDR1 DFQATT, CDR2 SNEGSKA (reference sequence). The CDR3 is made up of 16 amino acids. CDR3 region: CSAIDATQARNQPRHF. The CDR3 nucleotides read TGCAGTGCCATAGACGCTACACAAGCCCGCAATCAGCCCCGGCATTTT.

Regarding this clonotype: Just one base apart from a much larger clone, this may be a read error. Written as DNA, the CDR3 is TGCGGCGTTGTGGGTGCAGGGATCGGGGAGACCCAGTACTTC. Its translation: CGVVGAGIGETQYF. The genes are TRBV29-1 and TRBJ2-5, with TRBD1 as a possible D gene (5 bases). CDR1 and CDR2 (germline): SQVTM, ANQGSEA. The CDR3 sequence is 14 residues long.

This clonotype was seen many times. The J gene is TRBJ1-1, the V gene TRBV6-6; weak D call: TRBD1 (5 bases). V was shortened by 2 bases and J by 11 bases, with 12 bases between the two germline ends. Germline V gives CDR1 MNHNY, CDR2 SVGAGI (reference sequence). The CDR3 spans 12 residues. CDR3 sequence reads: CASSYAGVVAFF. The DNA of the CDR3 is TGTGCCAGCAGTTACGCGGGGGTTGTGGCTTTCTTT.

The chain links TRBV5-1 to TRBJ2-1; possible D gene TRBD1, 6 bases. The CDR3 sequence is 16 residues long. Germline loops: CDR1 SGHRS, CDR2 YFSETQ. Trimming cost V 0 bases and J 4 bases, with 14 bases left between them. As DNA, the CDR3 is TGCGCCAGCAGCTTGGCCATAGGACAGAGTTACAATGAGCAGTTCTTC. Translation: CASSLAIGQSYNEQFF.

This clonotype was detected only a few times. CDR3 DNA: TGTGCCAGCAGCCTGGGACAGCATAGTGAAAAACTGTTTTTT. Translated: CASSLGQHSEKLFF. The chain uses TRBV12-3 or TRBV12-4 and TRBJ1-4; 7 nucleotides line up with TRBD1. The CDR3 is 14 residues long. Trimming took 6 bases from V and 7 from J; bases not matched to a gene: 8.

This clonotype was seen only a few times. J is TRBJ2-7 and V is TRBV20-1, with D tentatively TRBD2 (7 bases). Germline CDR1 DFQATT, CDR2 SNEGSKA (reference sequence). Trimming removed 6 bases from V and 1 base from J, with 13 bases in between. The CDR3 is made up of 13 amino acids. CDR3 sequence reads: CSAGGGASYEQYF. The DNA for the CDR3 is TGCAGTGCGGGGGGGGGCGCGTCCTACGAGCAGTACTTC.

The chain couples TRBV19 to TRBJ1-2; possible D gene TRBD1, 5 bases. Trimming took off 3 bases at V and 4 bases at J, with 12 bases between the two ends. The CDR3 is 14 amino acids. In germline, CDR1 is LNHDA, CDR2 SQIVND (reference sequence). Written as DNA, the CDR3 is TGTGCCAGTAGTATCCTTGGGGGGTTCTATGGCTACACCTTC. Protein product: CASSILGGFYGYTF.

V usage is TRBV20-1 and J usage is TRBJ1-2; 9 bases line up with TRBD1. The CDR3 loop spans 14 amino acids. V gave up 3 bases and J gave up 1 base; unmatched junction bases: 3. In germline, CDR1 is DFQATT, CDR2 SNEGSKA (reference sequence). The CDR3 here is CSASGDRVNYGYTF. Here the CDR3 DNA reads TGCAGTGCTAGTGGGGACAGGGTTAACTATGGCTACACCTTC.

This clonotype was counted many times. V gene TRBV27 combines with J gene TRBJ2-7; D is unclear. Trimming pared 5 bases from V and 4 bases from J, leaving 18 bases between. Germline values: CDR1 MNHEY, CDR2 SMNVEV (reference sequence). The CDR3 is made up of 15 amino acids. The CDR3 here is CASSLTAPRVYEQYF. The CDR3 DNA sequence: TGTGCCAGCAGTCTAACGGCCCCCCGCGTTTACGAGCAGTACTTC.

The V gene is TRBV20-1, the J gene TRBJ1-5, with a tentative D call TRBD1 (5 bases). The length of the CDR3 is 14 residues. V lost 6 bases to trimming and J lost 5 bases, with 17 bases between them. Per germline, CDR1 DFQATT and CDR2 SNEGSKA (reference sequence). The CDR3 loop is CSASYGGDYQPQHF. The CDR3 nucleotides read TGCAGTGCCTCCTATGGGGGGGACTATCAGCCCCAGCATTTT.

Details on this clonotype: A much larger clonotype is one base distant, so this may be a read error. CDR3 residues: CASVQRGKEIQYF. CDR3 sequence (DNA): TGTGCCAGCGTACAACGGGGAAAAGAGATCCAGTACTTC. The chain recombines TRBV5-6 with TRBJ2-5; tentative D call: TRBD2 (5 bases). CDR3 length: 13 amino acids. Germline CDR1 reads SGHDT; CDR2 reads YYEEEE.

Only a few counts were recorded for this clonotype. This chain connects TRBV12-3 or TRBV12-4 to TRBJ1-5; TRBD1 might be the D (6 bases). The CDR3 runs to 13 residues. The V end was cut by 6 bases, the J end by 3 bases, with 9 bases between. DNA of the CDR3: TGTGCCAGCAGCTGGGACACCAATCAGCCCCAGCATTTT. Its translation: CASSWDTNQPQHF.

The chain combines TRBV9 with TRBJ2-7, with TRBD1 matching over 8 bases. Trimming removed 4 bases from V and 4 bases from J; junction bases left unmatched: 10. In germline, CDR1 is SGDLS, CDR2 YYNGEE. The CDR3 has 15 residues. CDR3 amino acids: CASSPDDRGGYEQYF. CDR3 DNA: TGTGCCAGCAGCCCAGACGACAGGGGAGGTTACGAGCAGTACTTC.

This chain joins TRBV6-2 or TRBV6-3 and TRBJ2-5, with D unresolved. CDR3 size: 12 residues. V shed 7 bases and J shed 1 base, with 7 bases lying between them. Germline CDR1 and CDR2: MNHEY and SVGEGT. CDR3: CASTEPQETQYF. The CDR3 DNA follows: TGTGCCAGCACCGAACCCCAAGAGACCCAGTACTTC.

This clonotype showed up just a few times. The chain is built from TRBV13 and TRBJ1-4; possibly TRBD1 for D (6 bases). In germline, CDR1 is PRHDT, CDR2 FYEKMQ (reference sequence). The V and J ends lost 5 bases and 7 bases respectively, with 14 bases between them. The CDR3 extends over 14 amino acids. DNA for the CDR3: TGTGCCAGCAGCCGCCGGGGGGCAGGTGAAAAACTGTTTTTT. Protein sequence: CASSRRGAGEKLFF.